This T cell receptor beta chain was sequenced during a study of blood T cells in healthy people across ages (dated by TCRdb to about 2015). For context, the study as a whole: Template switching captured roughly one uniquely barcoded TCR beta cDNA molecule per two T cells in model experiments. Age-related changes in TCR beta repertoire diversity were measured in the study by deep sequencing normalized with unique cDNA molecular identifiers. The donors were divided into four age groups: young (average approximately 16 years), middle-aged (about 40), aged (approximately 62) and long-lived (more than 75). Using the same blood draw, the study looked at two additional independent replicas of 1 million unique cDNA reads for two donors, one aged 18 to 29 and the other aged 80 or older.

V is shortened by 2 bases, J by 7 bases, and the region joining them spans 24 bases. The CDR3 sequence holds 17 residues, the cysteine and phenylalanine included. The entry retains the CDR3 DNA only, 51 bases that are in frame from base 1. CDR1 and CDR2 (MNHEY, SMNVEV) derive from the germline V gene (reference sequence). Regarding this clonotype: The specificity of this receptor is unknown. No quality values exist for individual bases; no much larger clone is one base distant.

Library preparation was by 5' RACE. Instrument on record: Illumina HiSeq 2500. The second PCR ran for about 7 to 11 cycles and used a J-beta primer mix along with a sample-barcoded 5' primer. A unique molecular identifier was introduced onto each TCR beta cDNA molecule by a template-switch 5' adaptor carrying 12 random nucleotides. Each sample yielded at least 3 million CDR3-containing paired-end reads. The Mint cDNA synthesis kit, primed by a TRBC-specific oligonucleotide, was used to synthesize first-strand cDNA from all RNA. All cDNA was treated with uracil-DNA glycosylase and then went through a first 18-cycle PCR with the universal primers M1SS and BC2_uni_R. As for how the authors treated the data: For normalization, 1 million high-quality reads were randomly selected from each sample, with every read carrying a distinct molecular identifier. Instead of being binned into consensus sequences, reads that shared molecular identifiers were thrown out. MiTCR, set to a Q25 quality threshold and the strictest error-elimination algorithm, was used for CDR3 identification, clonotype clustering and error correction. Lower-bound total TCR beta diversity was estimated with a nonparametric unseen species model using Euler transformation. TCRdb trimmed the raw reads at Q25, called clones with MiXCR and kept productive beta chains. Entries that share a CDR3 protein sequence are merged under the most common genes and DNA. TCRdb, rather than the study authors, made the V and J calls. This sample has 800,000 to 950,000 distinct CDR3 sequences in its table, and 25% to 30% of those were observed once. The ten largest clones represent 9.5% to 13% of the sample.

Results and caveats for the whole study, not just this receptor: Estimates of total diversity based on one million sequenced T cells were considered lower bounds and underestimates. Observed TCR beta diversity correlated strongly with the percentage of naive T cells measured by flow cytometry. Compared with the aged group, the long-lived group had more naive CD4+ T cells, fewer expanded clones and increased TCR diversity, suggesting age selection. Because the CMV infection status of the donors was unknown, age-related changes in expanded clonotypes may potentially have been confounded. As age increased, observed TCR beta diversity per million T cells dropped in a roughly linear way, and a significant reduction was already evident by age 40. Because profiling used bulk unsorted PBMCs, naive and antigen-experienced compartments could not be compared conclusively.

The donors were roughly 39 Caucasian individuals from Russia, aged roughly 6 to 100 years, who were systemically healthy. Around 10 milliliters of peripheral blood were drawn from each donor into EDTA-treated Vacutainer tubes. Ficoll-Paque density-gradient centrifugation was used to isolate PBMCs, with at least 7 million obtained per sample. Trizol reagent was used to extract total RNA from the PBMCs, yielding at least 6 micrograms per sample. For every donor, an aliquot of PBMCs went through flow cytometry to measure the percentages of naive CD45RAhigh/CD27high T cells. The same sample was also studied in work on T cells of mothers and their children. The second study's authors report: Donors were nine systemically healthy Caucasian individuals: three mothers and their six children. cDNA synthesis used all of the extracted RNA, with approximately 1.4 ug of RNA in each 15 ul reaction. In the second PCR, sample barcodes and 2-4 random nucleotides were introduced via the M1S primer. Each mother yielded over 9.5 million TCR beta CDR3 reads and each child some 3 million reads. TCR recombination output is similarly shaped by thymic selection in related and unrelated pairs, with a minor effect exerted by inherited differences. Normalized repertoire overlap was always slightly but never significantly higher in related than unrelated mother-child pairs. With a sensitivity of about 100 clones per million clonotypes, no persistent microchimeric T cell clones were detected. To look for features that set related mother-child pairs apart from unrelated individuals, the researchers ran deep NGS to compare the TCR beta repertoires of mothers and children. Mothers averaged about 37 +/- 4 years of age and children averaged around 10 +/- 4 years. After adapter ligation with NEBNext reagents, the libraries were sequenced on Illumina HiSeq 2000 with 100+100 nt paired-end reads. Mother and child libraries were prepared a month apart and sequenced in separate runs to prevent cross-contamination. Between 500,000 and 2,000,000 distinct TCR beta clonotypes were identified per donor. Naive TCR beta clonotypes were estimated from low-frequency clonotypes matched to each donor's FACS-determined naive share, without sorting.

The chain is encoded by TRBV27 joined to TRBJ2-7; the D gene could be either TRBD1 or TRBD2, each agreeing at 6 bases. The origin of this receptor is a woman in her thirties or forties in good health. What was sequenced was blood. CDR3 loop: CASSLLPGAVNDNEQYF. The DNA sequence follows: TGTGCCAGCAGTTTACTTCCGGGGGCGGTCAACGACAATGAGCAGTACTTC.